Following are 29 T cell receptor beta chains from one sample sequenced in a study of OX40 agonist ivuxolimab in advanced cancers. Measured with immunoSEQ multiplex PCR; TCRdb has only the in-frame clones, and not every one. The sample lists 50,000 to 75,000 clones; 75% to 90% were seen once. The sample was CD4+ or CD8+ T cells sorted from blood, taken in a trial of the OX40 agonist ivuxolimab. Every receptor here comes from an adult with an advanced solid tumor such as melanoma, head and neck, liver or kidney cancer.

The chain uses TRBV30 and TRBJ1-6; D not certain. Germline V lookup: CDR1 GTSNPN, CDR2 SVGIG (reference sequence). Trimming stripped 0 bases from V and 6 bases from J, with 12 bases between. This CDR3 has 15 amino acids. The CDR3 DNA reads TGTGCCTGGAGTGTACAACCCATGAGTAATTCACCCCTCCACTTT. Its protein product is CAWSVQPMSNSPLHF.

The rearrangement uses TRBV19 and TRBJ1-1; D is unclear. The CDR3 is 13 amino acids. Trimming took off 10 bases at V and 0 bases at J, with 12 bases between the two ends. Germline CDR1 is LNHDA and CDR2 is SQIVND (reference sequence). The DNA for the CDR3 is TGTGCCACCTCGGCGGCGGTGAACACTGAAGCTTTCTTT. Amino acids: CATSAAVNTEAFF.

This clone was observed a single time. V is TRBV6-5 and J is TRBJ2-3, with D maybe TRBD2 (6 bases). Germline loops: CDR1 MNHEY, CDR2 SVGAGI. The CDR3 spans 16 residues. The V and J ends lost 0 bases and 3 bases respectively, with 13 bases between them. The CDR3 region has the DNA TGTGCCAGCAGTTACTCCCTTTACGGGGGAACAGATACGCAGTATTTT. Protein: CASSYSLYGGTDTQYF.

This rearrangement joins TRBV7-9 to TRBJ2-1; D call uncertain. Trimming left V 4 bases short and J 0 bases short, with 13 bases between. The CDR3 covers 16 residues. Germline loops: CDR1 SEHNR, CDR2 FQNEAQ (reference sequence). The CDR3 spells CASSSPPGSSYNEQFF. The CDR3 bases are TGTGCCAGCAGCTCCCCCCCAGGCAGCTCCTACAATGAGCAGTTCTTC.

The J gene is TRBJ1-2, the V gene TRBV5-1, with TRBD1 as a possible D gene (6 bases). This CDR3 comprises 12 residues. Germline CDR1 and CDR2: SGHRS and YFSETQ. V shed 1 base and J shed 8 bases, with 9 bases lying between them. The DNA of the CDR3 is TGCGCCAGCAGCTTGCCAGGGGACGGCTACACCTTC. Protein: CASSLPGDGYTF.

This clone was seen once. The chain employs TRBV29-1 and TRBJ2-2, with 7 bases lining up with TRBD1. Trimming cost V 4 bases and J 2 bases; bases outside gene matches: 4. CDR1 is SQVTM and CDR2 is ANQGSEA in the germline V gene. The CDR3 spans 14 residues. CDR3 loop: CSVGHRGNTGELFF. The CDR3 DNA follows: TGCAGCGTTGGACACAGGGGAAACACCGGGGAGCTGTTTTTT.

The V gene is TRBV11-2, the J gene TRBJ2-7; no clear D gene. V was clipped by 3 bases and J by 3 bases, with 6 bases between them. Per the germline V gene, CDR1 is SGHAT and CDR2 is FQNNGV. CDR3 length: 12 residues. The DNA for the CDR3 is TGTGCCAGCAGCTTTGGGTTCTACGAGCAGTACTTC. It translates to CASSFGFYEQYF.

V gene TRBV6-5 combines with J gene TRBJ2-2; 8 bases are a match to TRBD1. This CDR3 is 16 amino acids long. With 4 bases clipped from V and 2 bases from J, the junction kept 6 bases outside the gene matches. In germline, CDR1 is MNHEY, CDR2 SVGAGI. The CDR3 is CASSSTGGLNTGELFF. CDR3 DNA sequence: TGTGCCAGCAGTTCAACAGGGGGGCTAAACACCGGGGAGCTGTTTTTT.

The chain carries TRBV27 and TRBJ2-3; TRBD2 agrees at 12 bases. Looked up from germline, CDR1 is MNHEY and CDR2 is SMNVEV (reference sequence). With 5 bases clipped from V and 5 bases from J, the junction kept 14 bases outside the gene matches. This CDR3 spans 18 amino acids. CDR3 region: CASSLKSRTSGARDTQYF. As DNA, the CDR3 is TGTGCCAGCAGTCTAAAATCCCGGACTAGCGGGGCGAGAGATACGCAGTATTTT.

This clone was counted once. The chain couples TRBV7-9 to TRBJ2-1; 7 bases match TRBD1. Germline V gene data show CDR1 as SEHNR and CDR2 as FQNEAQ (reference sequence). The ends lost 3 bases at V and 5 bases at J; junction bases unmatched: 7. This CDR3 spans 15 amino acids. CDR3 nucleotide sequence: TGTGCCAGCAGCTTCTCGGGACAGCTAGACAATGAGCAGTTCTTC. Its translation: CASSFSGQLDNEQFF.

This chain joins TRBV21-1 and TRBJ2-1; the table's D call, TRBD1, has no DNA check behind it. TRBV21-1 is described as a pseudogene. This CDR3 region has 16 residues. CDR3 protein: CASSKGGGVLNNEQFF. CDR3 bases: TGTGCCAGCAGCAAAGGAGGGGGTGTTTTAAACAATGAGCAGTTCTTC.

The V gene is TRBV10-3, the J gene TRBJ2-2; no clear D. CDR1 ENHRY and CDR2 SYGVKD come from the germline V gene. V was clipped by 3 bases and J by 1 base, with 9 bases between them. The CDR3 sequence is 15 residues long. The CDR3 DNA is TGTGCCATCAGTGAAGTGGGTAAGAACACCGGGGAGCTGTTTTTT. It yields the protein CAISEVGKNTGELFF.

CDR3: CASSGGQGGVTYEQYF. Here the CDR3 DNA reads TGTGCCAGCAGCGGAGGACAAGGGGGGGTAACCTACGAGCAGTACTTC. The J gene is TRBJ2-7, the V gene TRBV9; possibly TRBD2 for D (7 bases). Trimming took 3 bases from V and 2 from J, leaving 18 bases between them. This CDR3 has 16 amino acids. Germline V gives CDR1 SGDLS, CDR2 YYNGEE.

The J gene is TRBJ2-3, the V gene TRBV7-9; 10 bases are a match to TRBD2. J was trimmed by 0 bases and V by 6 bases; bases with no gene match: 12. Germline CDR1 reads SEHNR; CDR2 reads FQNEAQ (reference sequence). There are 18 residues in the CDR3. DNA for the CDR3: TGTGCCAGCAGAAATCTAGCGGGGGTTTCAACTAGCACAGATACGCAGTATTTT. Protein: CASRNLAGVSTSTDTQYF. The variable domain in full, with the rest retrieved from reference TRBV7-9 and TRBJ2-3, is DTGVSQNPRHKITKRGQNVTFRCDPISEHNRLYWYRQTLGQGPEFLTYFQNEAQLEKSRLLSDRFSAERPKGSFSTLEIQRTEQGDSAMYLCASRNLAGVSTSTDTQYFGPGTRLTVL.

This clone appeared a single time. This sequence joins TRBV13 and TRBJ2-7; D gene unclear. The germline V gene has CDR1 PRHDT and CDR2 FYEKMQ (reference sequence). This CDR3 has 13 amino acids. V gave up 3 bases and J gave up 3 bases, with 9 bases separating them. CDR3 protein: CASSFGKVYEQYF. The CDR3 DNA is TGTGCCAGCAGCTTCGGAAAGGTCTACGAGCAGTACTTC. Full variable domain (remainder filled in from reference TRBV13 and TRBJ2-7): AAGVIQSPRHLIKEKRETATLKCYPIPRHDTVYWYQQGPGQDPQFLISFYEKMQSDKGSIPDRFSAQQFSDYHSELNMSSLELGDSALYFCASSFGKVYEQYFGPGTRLTVT.

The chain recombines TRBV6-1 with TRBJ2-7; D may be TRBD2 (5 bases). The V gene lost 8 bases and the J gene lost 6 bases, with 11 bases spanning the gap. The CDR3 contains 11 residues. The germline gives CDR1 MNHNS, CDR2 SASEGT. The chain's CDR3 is CASAVAREQYF. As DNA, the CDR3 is TGTGCCAGCGCCGTAGCGCGCGAGCAGTACTTC.

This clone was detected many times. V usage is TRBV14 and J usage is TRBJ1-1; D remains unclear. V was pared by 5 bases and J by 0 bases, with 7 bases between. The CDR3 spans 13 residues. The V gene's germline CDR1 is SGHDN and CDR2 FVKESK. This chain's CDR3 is CASSFDLNTEAFF. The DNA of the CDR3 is TGTGCCAGCAGCTTCGACTTGAACACTGAAGCTTTCTTT. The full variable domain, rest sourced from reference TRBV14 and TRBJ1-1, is EAGVTQFPSHSVIEKGQTVTLRCDPISGHDNLYWYRRVMGKEIKFLLHFVKESKQDESGMPNNRFLAERTGGTYSTLKVQPAELEDSGVYFCASSFDLNTEAFFGQGTRLTVV.

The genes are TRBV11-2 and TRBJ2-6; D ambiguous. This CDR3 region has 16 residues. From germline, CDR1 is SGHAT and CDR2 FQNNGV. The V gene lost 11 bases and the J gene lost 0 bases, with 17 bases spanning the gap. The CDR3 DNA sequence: TGTGCCGGCACCGGCGAGGTGATCTCTGGGGCCAACGTCCTGACTTTC. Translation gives CAGTGEVISGANVLTF. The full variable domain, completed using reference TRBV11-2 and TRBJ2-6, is EAGVAQSPRYKIIEKRQSVAFWCNPISGHATLYWYQQILGQGPKLLIQFQNNGVVDDSQLPKDRFSAERLKGVDSTLKIQPAKLEDSAVYLCAGTGEVISGANVLTFGAGSRLTVL.

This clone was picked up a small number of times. The CDR3 loop reads CASSLTGREQFF. CDR3 DNA: TGCGCCAGCAGCTTGACCGGGAGAGAGCAGTTCTTC. V and J are TRBV5-1 and TRBJ2-1, with D possibly TRBD2 on 6 matching bases. The germline V gene encodes CDR1 SGHRS and CDR2 YFSETQ. Trimming cost V 1 base and J 10 bases, with 9 bases left between them. CDR3 length: 12 residues.

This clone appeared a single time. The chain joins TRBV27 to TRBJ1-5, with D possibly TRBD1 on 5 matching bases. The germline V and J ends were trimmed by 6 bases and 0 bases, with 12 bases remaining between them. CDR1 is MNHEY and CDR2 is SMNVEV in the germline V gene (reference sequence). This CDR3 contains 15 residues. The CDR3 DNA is TGTGCCAGCAGCGGGACGGAGTATAGCAATCAGCCCCAGCATTTT. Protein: CASSGTEYSNQPQHF.

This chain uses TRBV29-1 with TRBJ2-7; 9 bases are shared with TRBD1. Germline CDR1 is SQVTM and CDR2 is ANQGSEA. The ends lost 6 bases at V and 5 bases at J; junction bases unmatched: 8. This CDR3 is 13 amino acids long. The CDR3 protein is CSVLGQGSHEQYF. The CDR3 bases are TGCAGCGTGCTAGGACAGGGGAGTCACGAGCAGTACTTC.

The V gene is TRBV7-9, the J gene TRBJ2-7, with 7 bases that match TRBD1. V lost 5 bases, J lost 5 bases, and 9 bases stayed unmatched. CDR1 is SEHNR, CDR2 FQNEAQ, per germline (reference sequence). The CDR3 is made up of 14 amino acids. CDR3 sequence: CASSPPGTADEQYF. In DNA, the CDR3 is TGTGCCAGCAGCCCCCCCGGGACAGCGGACGAGCAGTACTTC.

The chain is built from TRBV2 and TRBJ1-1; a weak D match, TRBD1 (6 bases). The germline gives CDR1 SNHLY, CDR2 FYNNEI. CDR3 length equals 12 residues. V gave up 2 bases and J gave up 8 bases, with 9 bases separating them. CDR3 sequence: CASSEFGTEAFF. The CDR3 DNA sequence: TGTGCCAGCAGTGAATTCGGGACAGAAGCTTTCTTT. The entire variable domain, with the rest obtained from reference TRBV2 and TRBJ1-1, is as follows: EPEVTQTPSHQVTQMGQEVILRCVPISNHLYFYWYRQILGQKVEFLVSFYNNEISEKSEIFDDQFSVERPDGSNFTLKIRSTKLEDSAMYFCASSEFGTEAFFGQGTRLTVV.

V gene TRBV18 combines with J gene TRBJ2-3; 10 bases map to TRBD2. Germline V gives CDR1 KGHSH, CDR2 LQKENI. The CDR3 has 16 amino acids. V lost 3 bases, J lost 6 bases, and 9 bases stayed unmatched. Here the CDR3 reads CASSPGLAGVPDTQYF. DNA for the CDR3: TGTGCCAGCTCACCCGGCCTAGCGGGAGTCCCCGATACGCAGTATTTT.

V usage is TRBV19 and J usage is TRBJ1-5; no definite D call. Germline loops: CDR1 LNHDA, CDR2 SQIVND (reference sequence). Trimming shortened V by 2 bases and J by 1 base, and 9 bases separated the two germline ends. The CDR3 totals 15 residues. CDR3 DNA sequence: TGTGCCAGTAGTATATGGGGTTCCAGCAATCAGCCCCAGCATTTT. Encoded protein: CASSIWGSSNQPQHF.

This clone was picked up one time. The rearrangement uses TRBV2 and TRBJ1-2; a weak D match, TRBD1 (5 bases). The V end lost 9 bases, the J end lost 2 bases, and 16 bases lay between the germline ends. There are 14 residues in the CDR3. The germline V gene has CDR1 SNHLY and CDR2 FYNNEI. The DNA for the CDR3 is TGTGCCAGACAAAATCCTGGGGGGAACTATGGCTACACCTTC. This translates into CARQNPGGNYGYTF.

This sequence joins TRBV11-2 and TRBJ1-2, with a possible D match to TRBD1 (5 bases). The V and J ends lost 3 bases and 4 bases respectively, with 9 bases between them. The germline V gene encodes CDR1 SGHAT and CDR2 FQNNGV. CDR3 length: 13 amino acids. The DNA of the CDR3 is TGTGCCAGCAGCTTTCAGGGCAGCTATGGCTACACCTTC. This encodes CASSFQGSYGYTF.

The CDR3 loop is CASSIDEGTDTQYF. The CDR3 coding sequence is TGTGCCAGTAGTATAGATGAGGGCACAGATACGCAGTATTTT. The chain employs TRBV19 and TRBJ2-3; D gene uncertain. With 0 bases removed from V and 1 base from J, the gap between germline ends came to 5 bases. CDR3 length: 14 residues. Germline CDR1 reads LNHDA; CDR2 reads SQIVND (reference sequence).

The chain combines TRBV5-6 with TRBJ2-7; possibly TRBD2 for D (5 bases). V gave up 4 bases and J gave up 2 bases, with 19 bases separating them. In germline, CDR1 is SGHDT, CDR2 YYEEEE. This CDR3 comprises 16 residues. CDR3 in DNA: TGTGCCAGCAGCCCTTCGGGGATTGCGGACCCCTACGAGCAGTACTTC. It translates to CASSPSGIADPYEQYF.